The TCR beta chain under discussion was sequenced for a study of T cell repertoires in cytomegalovirus infection. Study-wide points: Frequencies of public TCR beta families were cumulated, and this identified carriers of CMV plus the relevant HLA.

Concerning this clonotype itself: Its antigen remains unknown.

Via MiXCR, TCRdb re-called the reads, giving one row per CDR3 protein. The repertoire consists of roughly 150,000 distinct CDR3 sequences, with 32% occurring once and the leading ten covering roughly 47%. The material was CD8+ T cells from cultured PBMCs, obtained from culture after CMV antigen stimulation. The TCR sequence derives from a human donor in good health (CMV status not recorded). Some clones in this sample may be carry-over from other donors' samples.

The CDR3 DNA sequence: TGTGCCAGCAGCACAGGGGGGGTTAGCTATGGCTACACCTTC. Its protein product is CASSTGGVSYGYTF. The V and J genes are TRBV7-3 and TRBJ1-2; 8 bases map to TRBD1. CDR1 is SGHTA and CDR2 is FQGTGA in the germline V gene. Unmatched junction bases numbered 6, after V lost 5 bases and J lost 4 bases. This CDR3 has 14 amino acids.